These T cell receptor beta chains were read from a single sample in a study of cytomegalovirus exposure and HLA in healthy donors. The protocol was immunoSEQ multiplex PCR, while the TCRdb copy is restricted to in-frame clones and leaves out a portion. The sample carries more than 110,000 clones, 65% to 80% recorded once. The specimen sequenced was PBMCs. These receptors all stem from a woman between 45 and 65 years old in good health and CMV-seropositive. The CDR3 runs from the conserved cysteine through the conserved F or W. The order of the fields is CDR3 length, clone size, V gene, J gene, D gene, CDR3 protein, CDR3 DNA. D genes are given only for firm matches. Rows may omit the clone size; those that give it use once, few, many or a size class.

14	.	TRBV21-1	TRBJ1-4	.	CASRDSATNEKLFF	TGTGCCAGCAGGGACAGCGCAACTAATGAAAAACTGTTTTTT
15	.	TRBV5-1	TRBJ2-1	.	CASSLEGAGWDEQFF	TGCGCCAGCAGCTTGGAGGGAGCCGGGTGGGATGAGCAGTTCTTC
15	.	TRBV21-1	TRBJ1-5	.	CASSKASREDQPQHF	TGTGCCAGCAGCAAAGCGAGTCGGGAAGATCAGCCCCAGCATTTT
14	.	TRBV2	TRBJ1-5	TRBD1	CASRMGQGSQPQHF	TGTGCCAGCCGTATGGGACAGGGGAGTCAGCCCCAGCATTTT
11	.	TRBV5-1	TRBJ2-1	.	CASSSGQEQFF	TGCGCCAGCAGCTCCGGACAGGAGCAGTTCTTC
15	.	TRBV6-1	TRBJ2-1	TRBD2	CASSPDSGGWNEQFF	TGTGCCAGCAGCCCCGACAGCGGGGGTTGGAATGAGCAGTTCTTC
14	.	TRBV6-1	TRBJ1-5	.	CASSEVRGVQPQHF	TGTGCCAGCAGTGAGGTCCGGGGAGTCCAGCCCCAGCATTTT
16	.	TRBV5-5	TRBJ2-2	TRBD2	CASRLLAGANTGELFF	TGTGCCAGCAGACTCCTAGCGGGGGCCAACACCGGGGAGCTGTTTTTT
16	.	TRBV5-1	TRBJ1-6	.	CASSSRPAGEGSPLHF	TGCGCCAGCAGTTCGCGTCCCGCAGGGGAAGGATCACCCCTCCACTTT
19	.	TRBV5-6	TRBJ2-7	.	CASSSGAREFLWDKPEQYF	TGTGCCAGCAGCTCCGGGGCCCGCGAATTCCTCTGGGACAAACCCGAGCAGTACTTC
13	few	TRBV6-5	TRBJ1-1	TRBD1	CASVRQGNTEAFF	TGTGCCAGCGTCCGACAGGGGAACACTGAAGCTTTCTTT
14	.	TRBV5-1	TRBJ2-1	.	CASSLGQTYNEQFF	TGCGCCAGCAGCTTGGGACAGACCTACAATGAGCAGTTCTTC
18	many	TRBV25-1	TRBJ2-4	.	CASSEYCRGWRAKNIQYF	TGTGCCAGCAGTGAATACTGTAGGGGCTGGAGAGCCAAAAACATTCAGTACTTC
12	.	TRBV2	TRBJ1-2	.	CASSAGAYGYTF	TGTGCCAGCAGCGCAGGGGCCTATGGCTACACCTTC
14	few	TRBV7-2	TRBJ2-7	TRBD2	CASSLAGGGSAQYF	TGTGCCAGCAGCTTGGCTGGCGGGGGGTCGGCGCAGTACTTC
15	.	TRBV6-1	TRBJ2-2	TRBD1	CASSRDSTNTGELFF	TGTGCCAGCAGTCGGGACAGCACGAACACCGGGGAGCTGTTTTTT
17	.	TRBV5-1	TRBJ1-5	TRBD1	CASSTWGGQGPSQPQHF	TGCGCCAGCAGCACGTGGGGGGGACAGGGCCCGAGTCAGCCCCAGCATTTT
16	.	TRBV28	TRBJ1-5	TRBD1	CASSPTTGGQNQPQHF	TGTGCCAGCAGCCCTACGACAGGGGGGCAAAATCAGCCCCAGCATTTT
14	.	TRBV7-2	TRBJ1-2	TRBD1	CASSPTGGGYGYTF	TGTGCCAGCAGCCCGACAGGGGGCGGCTATGGCTACACCTTC
16	once	TRBV5-1	TRBJ1-3	TRBD1	CASSLDRGRTGNTIYF	TGCGCCAGCAGCCTAGACAGGGGAAGGACTGGAAACACCATATATTTT
15	.	TRBV5-6	TRBJ1-5	.	CASSSEGYSNQPQHF	TGTGCCAGCAGCTCAGAGGGATATAGCAATCAGCCCCAGCATTTT
15	.	TRBV11-2	TRBJ1-6	TRBD1	CASSSWGQGNSPLHF	TGTGCCAGCAGCTCTTGGGGACAGGGAAATTCACCCCTCCACTTT
15	.	TRBV7-2	TRBJ2-1	TRBD2	CASSLLGGGYNEQFF	TGTGCCAGCAGCTTACTCGGGGGGGGTTACAATGAGCAGTTCTTC
13	.	TRBV29-1	TRBJ2-5	TRBD1	CSVEGTGQETQYF	TGCAGCGTTGAGGGGACAGGCCAAGAGACCCAGTACTTC
15	.	TRBV5-1	TRBJ1-4	TRBD1	CASSPLGQPNEKLFF	TGCGCCAGCAGCCCCTTGGGACAGCCTAATGAAAAACTGTTTTTT
13	.	TRBV10-3	TRBJ2-1	.	CAISEAAYNEQFF	TGTGCCATCAGTGAAGCCGCTTACAATGAGCAGTTCTTC
17	.	TRBV21-1	TRBJ2-1	.	CASSASIGTSRYNEQFF	TGTGCCAGCAGCGCTTCTATCGGGACTAGCAGGTACAATGAGCAGTTCTTC
16	.	TRBV4-1	TRBJ2-5	TRBD2	CASSRGLAGGKETQYF	TGCGCCAGCAGCCGGGGACTAGCGGGGGGTAAAGAGACCCAGTACTTC
18	.	TRBV21-1	TRBJ2-5	.	CASSTPPPSGVYQETQYF	TGTGCCAGCAGCACCCCACCCCCTAGCGGGGTGTATCAAGAGACCCAGTACTTC
13	few	TRBV5-4	TRBJ2-7	.	CASSTTDSYEQYF	TGTGCCAGCAGCACGACAGACTCCTACGAGCAGTACTTC
13	.	TRBV29-1	TRBJ2-3	.	CSVETQHTDTQYF	TGCAGCGTTGAGACTCAGCACACAGATACGCAGTATTTT
14	once	TRBV7-8	TRBJ1-4	.	CASSLGHANEKLFF	TGTGCCAGCAGCTTAGGACATGCGAATGAAAAACTGTTTTTT
17	.	TRBV7-7	TRBJ2-5	TRBD2	CASSPSMSGTSRETQYF	TGTGCTAGCAGCCCATCTATGTCCGGGACTAGCAGGGAGACCCAGTACTTC
14	.	TRBV18	TRBJ1-4	.	CASSPDRYNEKLFF	TGTGCCAGCTCACCGGACAGATATAATGAAAAACTGTTTTTT
14	.	TRBV7-3	TRBJ1-2	TRBD1	CASSFSRDSRGYTF	TGTGCCAGCAGCTTCTCAAGGGACAGTCGAGGCTACACCTTC
13	.	TRBV18	TRBJ1-1	.	CASSPGGSPEAFF	TGTGCCAGCTCACCGGGGGGTTCCCCTGAAGCTTTCTTT
13	.	TRBV19	TRBJ2-3	.	CAVGVGGVGTQYF	TGTGCCGTAGGGGTAGGAGGGGTGGGTACGCAGTATTTT
13	.	TRBV29-1	TRBJ1-2	TRBD1	CSAGQGDGYGYTF	TGCAGCGCTGGACAGGGGGACGGCTATGGCTACACCTTC
14	.	TRBV27	TRBJ2-7	TRBD1	CASGRDRYSYEQYF	TGTGCCAGCGGCCGGGACAGATACTCCTACGAGCAGTACTTC
15	.	TRBV7-9	TRBJ1-2	.	CASSPITTGAYGYTF	TGTGCCAGCAGCCCCATCACGACAGGCGCCTATGGCTACACCTTC
16	.	TRBV4-3	TRBJ2-7	TRBD1	CASSQGGTGASYEQYF	TGCGCCAGCAGCCAGGGGGGGACAGGGGCCTCCTACGAGCAGTACTTC
16	.	TRBV10-3	TRBJ2-2	TRBD2	CAISEFGGGGTGELFF	TGTGCCATCAGTGAATTCGGCGGGGGGGGCACCGGGGAGCTGTTTTTT
16	.	TRBV7-2	TRBJ2-2	TRBD2	CASSLVAAGKTGELFF	TGTGCCAGCAGCTTAGTCGCAGCGGGGAAAACCGGGGAGCTGTTTTTT
13	.	TRBV29-1	TRBJ1-1	.	CSAAGRMNTEAFF	TGCAGCGCCGCCGGGAGGATGAACACTGAAGCTTTCTTT
14	.	TRBV30	TRBJ1-5	TRBD1	CAWSVQGGNQPQHF	TGTGCCTGGAGTGTACAGGGGGGAAATCAGCCCCAGCATTTT
13	.	TRBV5-1	TRBJ2-3	.	CASSKDGGDTQYF	TGCGCCAGCAGTAAGGACGGAGGAGATACGCAGTATTTT
14	.	TRBV7-8	TRBJ1-6	.	CATSGGLGNSPLHF	TGTGCGACGTCAGGAGGGCTTGGGAATTCACCCCTCCACTTT
13	.	TRBV28	TRBJ1-5	.	CASSLPPRRPQHF	TGTGCCAGCAGTTTACCCCCTCGGAGGCCCCAGCATTTT
14	.	TRBV7-9	TRBJ2-1	.	CASSFTRGYNEQFF	TGTGCCAGCAGCTTCACCCGCGGGTACAATGAGCAGTTCTTC
12	few	TRBV6-1	TRBJ2-3	.	CASTQDTDTQYF	TGTGCCAGCACCCAGGACACAGATACGCAGTATTTT
12	.	TRBV19	TRBJ2-7	.	CASSSLGDEQYF	TGTGCCAGTAGTAGTTTGGGAGACGAGCAGTACTTC
18	.	TRBV11-2	TRBJ2-3	TRBD2	CASSEDGLAGEATDTQYF	TGTGCCAGCAGCGAAGATGGACTAGCGGGGGAGGCCACAGATACGCAGTATTTT
13	.	TRBV18	TRBJ1-5	.	CASSDSFNQPQHF	TGTGCCAGCTCAGACAGCTTTAATCAGCCCCAGCATTTT
15	.	TRBV10-3	TRBJ2-1	.	CAISEPTDTYNEQFF	TGTGCCATCAGTGAGCCTACTGACACTTACAATGAGCAGTTCTTC
20	.	TRBV4-2	TRBJ2-5	TRBD2	CASSQGGIRLAASNRKTQYF	TGTGCCAGCAGCCAAGGAGGAATTCGACTAGCGGCTTCCAACAGGAAGACCCAGTACTTC
18	.	TRBV27	TRBJ1-5	TRBD1	CASSPYLPGQGGGQPQHF	TGTGCCAGCAGTCCCTATCTACCGGGACAGGGTGGAGGTCAGCCCCAGCATTTT
13	few	TRBV4-1	TRBJ1-5	.	CASSQGLNQPQHF	TGCGCCAGCAGCCAAGGGCTCAATCAGCCCCAGCATTTT
13	.	TRBV2	TRBJ1-1	.	CASIGEVWAEAFF	TGTGCCAGCATCGGGGAGGTTTGGGCTGAAGCTTTCTTT